This is a list of T cell receptor beta chains from one sample in a study of CD8 T cells in ankylosing spondylitis. TCRdb re-derived calls from the 5' RACE reads in MiXCR, one entry per CDR3 protein. This repertoire shows under 250,000 distinct CDR3 sequences, 20% to 30% found once; its top ten account for more than 6.5%. The material sequenced was blood, either unsorted or a sorted T cell fraction (not recorded which). The receptors were gathered from a male donor with ankylosing spondylitis or in good health (not recorded which). Each CDR3 is given with its conserved first and last residue. A D gene is named only where the DNA matches it firmly. Clone size is shown for a subset of rows, as once, few, many or a class of expanded clone.

-,TRBV20-1,many,TRBJ1-2,CSARDSGGLGYTF,TGCAGTGCTAGAGATTCGGGGGGTTTAGGCTACACCTTC
TRBD1,TRBV27,many,TRBJ2-7,CASTNRGSPYEQYF,TGTGCCAGCACCAACAGGGGGTCCCCCTACGAGCAGTACTTC
TRBD1,TRBV29-1,few,TRBJ2-5,CSVAIGTGLETQYF,TGCAGCGTTGCCATAGGGACAGGGTTGGAGACCCAGTACTTC
TRBD2,TRBV11-2,few,TRBJ2-2,CASSSRLAGVVGELFF,TGTGCCAGCAGCTCTCGACTAGCGGGAGTGGTCGGGGAGCTGTTTTTT
TRBD2,TRBV5-1,many,TRBJ2-5,CASSLSPSGSQETQYF,TGCGCCAGCAGCTTGTCCCCTAGCGGGAGCCAAGAGACCCAGTACTTC
-,TRBV4-2,few,TRBJ1-5,CASSQDWGWTNQPQHF,TGTGCCAGCAGCCAAGATTGGGGCTGGACAAATCAGCCCCAGCATTTT
TRBD2,TRBV4-3,-,TRBJ2-3,CASSPLGSGRSSTDTQYF,TGCGCCAGCAGCCCTCTTGGTAGCGGGAGATCTAGCACAGATACGCAGTATTTT
-,TRBV6-5,few,TRBJ2-5,CASSFGWDSSGTQYF,TGTGCCAGCAGTTTCGGTTGGGACTCGTCCGGGACCCAGTACTTC
-,TRBV15,few,TRBJ1-2,CATSRDRQGYGYTF,TGTGCCACCAGCAGAGATAGGCAGGGATATGGCTACACCTTC
TRBD2,TRBV3-1,-,TRBJ2-1,CASGLAGGNEQFF,TGTGCCAGCGGCCTAGCGGGTGGTAATGAGCAGTTCTTC
TRBD1,TRBV3-1,-,TRBJ2-5,CASSPKGQGGQETQYF,TGTGCCAGCAGCCCCAAGGGACAGGGGGGCCAAGAGACCCAGTACTTC
-,TRBV29-1,-,TRBJ2-1,CSVPRTLSYNEQFF,TGCAGCGTCCCTCGGACCTTGTCCTACAATGAGCAGTTCTTC
-,TRBV24-1,many,TRBJ2-2,CATQGVNTGELFF,TGTGCCACCCAGGGAGTGAACACCGGGGAGCTGTTTTTT
-,TRBV29-1,-,TRBJ1-5,CSSWGGVGQPQHF,TGCAGCTCATGGGGGGGGGTAGGGCAGCCCCAGCATTTT
-,TRBV12-3/TRBV12-4,-,TRBJ2-7,CASSLGVTGEQYF,TGTGCCAGCAGCCTTGGCGTTACGGGCGAGCAGTACTTC
-,TRBV4-2,-,TRBJ1-5,CASSQDVAQPQHF,TGTGCCAGCAGCCAAGATGTGGCCCAGCCCCAGCATTTT
-,TRBV12-3/TRBV12-4,-,TRBJ1-1,CASSSADGRTEAFF,TGTGCCAGCAGTTCGGCAGACGGACGGACTGAAGCTTTCTTT